These 17 T cell receptor beta chains were sequenced from one sample in a study of cytomegalovirus exposure and HLA in healthy donors. 60 Vbeta and 13 Jbeta primers were used in PCR. Produced via immunoSEQ multiplex PCR; TCRdb's table is partial and in-frame only. This sample has 130,000 or so clones, with 75% found just once. Source material: PBMCs. The source is a man aged 25 to 40 in good health and CMV-seronegative.

This clone was seen once. This chain links TRBV7-2 with TRBJ1-4, with 9 bases identical to TRBD1. The CDR3 consists of 18 residues. CDR1 and CDR2 from the germline V gene are SGHTA and FQGNSA. Unmatched junction bases numbered 10, after V lost 1 base and J lost 4 bases. The CDR3 loop reads CASSLGPGQGRFNEKLFF. CDR3 in DNA: TGTGCCAGCAGCTTAGGCCCGGGACAGGGCCGGTTTAATGAAAAACTGTTTTTT.

The CDR3 here is CASMKGAPGNEQFF. Written as DNA, the CDR3 is TGCGCCAGCATGAAGGGGGCGCCCGGCAATGAGCAGTTCTTC. The chain joins TRBV5-1 to TRBJ2-1; 7 bases are a match to TRBD1. With V trimmed by 6 bases and J by 6 bases, 9 bases remained unmatched. The CDR3 covers 14 residues. The germline V gene has CDR1 SGHRS and CDR2 YFSETQ.

This clone was observed once. The CDR3 DNA reads as TGTGCCATCAGTGAGCCCACAGGGTTAATCAACTATGGCTACACCTTC. It yields the protein CAISEPTGLINYGYTF. The chain combines TRBV10-3 with TRBJ1-2; D possibly corresponds to TRBD1 (6 bases). The CDR3 contains 16 residues. Trimming took off 2 bases at V and 2 bases at J, with 15 bases between the two ends. Germline CDR1 ENHRY, CDR2 SYGVKD.

This rearrangement joins TRBV4-1 to TRBJ2-7; 7 bases are a match to TRBD2. The germline gives CDR1 MGHRA, CDR2 YSYEKL. The V segment lost 4 bases and the J segment 2 bases; nucleotides outside the gene matches: 2. This CDR3 is built from 13 residues. This CDR3 is CASSLAGTYEQYF. The CDR3 nucleotides read TGCGCCAGCAGCCTAGCGGGCACCTACGAGCAGTACTTC.

The CDR3 DNA sequence: TGCGCCAGCAGCCAAGCCGACAGGGGGAACACTGAAGCTTTCTTT. Its protein product is CASSQADRGNTEAFF. The chain joins TRBV4-3 to TRBJ1-1; 8 nucleotides align to TRBD1. CDR1 and CDR2 (germline): LGHNA, YSLEER. CDR3 length: 15 residues. With V trimmed by 1 base and J by 1 base, 2 bases remained unmatched.

The chain couples TRBV7-9 to TRBJ2-7; a possible D gene is TRBD1 (5 bases). Between the trimmed V and J ends, which lost 1 base and 2 bases, there was a span of 6 bases. From germline, CDR1 is SEHNR and CDR2 FQNEAQ (reference sequence). The CDR3 sequence is 13 residues long. CDR3 sequence: CASSLEDTYEQYF. In DNA form, the CDR3 reads TGTGCCAGCAGCTTAGAGGACACCTACGAGCAGTACTTC.

The rearrangement uses TRBV4-2 and TRBJ1-2; tentatively, D is TRBD1 (5 bases). Trimming pared 0 bases from V and 0 bases from J, leaving 14 bases between. The V gene's germline CDR1 is LGHNA and CDR2 YNFKEQ. This CDR3 has 17 residues. The chain's CDR3 is CASSQEVGPGSNYGYTF. CDR3 coding DNA: TGTGCCAGCAGCCAAGAAGTGGGGCCAGGGTCTAACTATGGCTACACCTTC.

This clone was detected a few times. The chain uses TRBV11-3 and TRBJ1-2; 7 bases map to TRBD1. J lost 8 bases, V lost 2 bases, and 11 bases had no gene match. Looked up from germline, CDR1 is SGHNT and CDR2 is YENEEA. The CDR3 covers 15 residues. CDR3 DNA: TGTGCCAGCAGCTTAAGTCAGGGGGAGATGGTCGGCTACACCTTC. This codes for CASSLSQGEMVGYTF.

The rearrangement uses TRBV7-9 and TRBJ1-5, with TRBD1 identical over 7 bases. The germline CDR1 and CDR2 sequences are SEHNR and FQNEAQ (reference sequence). The CDR3 covers 15 residues. Trimming at V came to 5 bases and at J to 2 bases, leaving 6 bases not matched to a gene. CDR3 coding DNA: TGTGCCAGCAGCCCCGCCGGACAGGGCAATCAGCCCCAGCATTTT. As protein: CASSPAGQGNQPQHF.

The chain uses TRBV27 and TRBJ1-4; 7 bases line up with TRBD1. Unmatched junction bases numbered 3, after V lost 6 bases and J lost 5 bases. CDR1 is MNHEY, CDR2 SMNVEV, per germline (reference sequence). CDR3 size: 13 residues. The CDR3 is CASRTTGNEKLFF. The CDR3 region has the DNA TGTGCCAGCAGAACGACAGGGAATGAAAAACTGTTTTTT. The variable domain in full, with the rest retrieved from reference TRBV27 and TRBJ1-4, is EAQVTQNPRYLITVTGKKLTVTCSQNMNHEYMSWYRQDPGLGLRQIYYSMNVEVTDKGDVPEGYKVSRKEKRNFPLILESPSPNQTSLYFCASRTTGNEKLFFGSGTQLSVL.

This clone was seen once. This specimen includes other DNA sequences encoding the same CDR3. This rearrangement joins TRBV28 to TRBJ2-3; 7 bases agree with TRBD1. The CDR3 length is 14 residues. V trimming: 6 bases; J trimming: 3 bases; junction bases outside the gene matches: 6. Germline CDR1 reads MDHEN; CDR2 reads SYDVKM. The CDR3 nucleotides read TGTGCCAGCAGCCGAGGGGGCAATACAGATACGCAGTATTTT. It translates to CASSRGGNTDTQYF.

Only a few counts were recorded for this clone. The J gene is TRBJ2-1, the V gene TRBV6-5, with a tentative D call TRBD2 (6 bases). This CDR3 comprises 13 residues. CDR1 and CDR2 from the germline V gene are MNHEY and SVGAGI. V lost 5 bases and J 9 bases, leaving 14 bases between the germline ends. The CDR3 region is CASSIGRRGEQFF. Written as DNA, the CDR3 is TGTGCCAGCAGTATAGGACGGCGGGGTGAGCAGTTCTTC.

The CDR3 region has the DNA TGCGCCAGCAGATCTAGCCTCGATAGCAATCAGCCCCAGCATTTT. This encodes CASRSSLDSNQPQHF. This rearrangement joins TRBV4-3 to TRBJ1-5; no clear D gene. The germline V gene encodes CDR1 LGHNA and CDR2 YSLEER. Trimming removed 6 bases at V and 0 bases at J, with 12 bases between. The CDR3 sequence is 15 residues long.

J is TRBJ2-5 and V is TRBV7-2; the match to TRBD1 covers 9 bases. This CDR3 comprises 18 residues. The germline CDR1 and CDR2 sequences are SGHTA and FQGNSA. J lost 1 base, V lost 0 bases, and 9 bases had no gene match. CDR3 nucleotides: TGTGCCAGCAGCTTAGCGGGACAGGGTAGTCCGAGCCAAGAGACCCAGTACTTC. This encodes CASSLAGQGSPSQETQYF.

V usage is TRBV7-2 and J usage is TRBJ1-2; no clear D gene. Germline V gene sequence: CDR1 SGHTA, CDR2 FQGNSA. Trimming shortened V by 1 base and J by 0 bases, and 9 bases separated the two germline ends. This CDR3 has 15 residues. For the CDR3, the DNA is TGTGCCAGCAGCTTAGGGCAGGTAGCTAACTATGGCTACACCTTC. Its translation: CASSLGQVANYGYTF. The full variable domain, its missing parts supplied by reference TRBV7-2 and TRBJ1-2, is GAGVSQSPSNKVTEKGKDVELRCDPISGHTALYWYRQSLGQGLEFLIYFQGNSAPDKSGLPSDRFSAERTGGSVSTLTIQRTQQEDSAVYLCASSLGQVANYGYTFGSGTRLTVV.

The chain links TRBV7-9 to TRBJ1-6; no clear D gene. The CDR3 spans 10 residues. The V end was cut by 8 bases, the J end by 10 bases, with 6 bases between. Germline V CDR1 and CDR2: SEHNR, FQNEAQ (reference sequence). The CDR3 DNA reads as TGTGCCAGCGGCGGGTCACCCCTCCACTTT. It specifies CASGGSPLHF.

This clone was counted once. The V call is TRBV7-9, the J call TRBJ2-7; 7 positions match TRBD2. Germline lookup yields CDR1 SEHNR and CDR2 FQNEAQ (reference sequence). The CDR3 runs to 16 residues. With 5 bases clipped from V and 3 bases from J, the junction kept 13 bases outside the gene matches. CDR3 sequence: CASSRSEPGGDYEQYF. For the CDR3, the DNA is TGTGCCAGCAGCAGGTCCGAGCCGGGGGGTGACTACGAGCAGTACTTC.